This paragraph covers one TCR beta chain sequence. The antigen is undetermined. This sample is part of a study of cytomegalovirus exposure and HLA in healthy donors. In the study overall: The study placed over 65% of its 398 genotyped donors in the Caucasian-associated ancestry cluster. Points from the study as a whole: Previous analysis showed most TCR beta V segments were productive about 87% or about 30% of the time. Near-uniform donor sequencing depth was presumed by presence/absence analyses. V- and J-gene trimming of TCR beta was linked (in a later analysis) to a missense DCLRE1C variant.

The CDR3 runs to 18 residues. CDR1 and CDR2 (germline): SQVTM, ANQGSEA. V dropped 1 base and J dropped 2; count of bases not matched to a gene: 7. The PCR made use of 60 Vbeta and 13 Jbeta primers. Sequenced by immunoSEQ multiplex PCR; TCRdb stores in-frame clones only, minus some. Seen here are more than 95,000 clones, more than 65% observed once, and the top ten hold about 13%. Sequencing input: PBMCs. The clonotype originates from a woman aged 55-69 years in good health and CMV-seropositive. The chain employs TRBV29-1 and TRBJ2-1, with 14 bases fitting TRBD2. The DNA for the CDR3 is TGCAGCGTTGAAGCGGAGACTAGCGGGGGGGCCACCTACAATGAGCAGTTCTTC. Protein: CSVEAETSGGATYNEQFF.